This section outlines one T cell receptor (beta chain) sequence together with its context. Antigen: not known. The sample belongs to a study of T cells in pancreatic ductal adenocarcinoma. Surgery without prior neoadjuvant therapy was the treatment of the selected pancreatic ductal adenocarcinoma patients. General observations from the study: Unique clonotypes were 7 to 9-fold more numerous in blood than in tumor. Comparisons of tumor and blood clonality may show falsely lower tumor diversity. Mean clonality was around 0.1 in tumors and roughly 0.072 in blood, not significantly different.

The V gene lost 1 base and the J gene lost 7 bases, with 23 bases spanning the gap. The CDR3 length is 18 residues. Measured with immunoSEQ multiplex PCR; TCRdb has only the in-frame clones, and not every one. This sample has about 11,000 clones; 80% to 90% occur once, and the top ten carry roughly 18%. The sequenced material came from PBMCs. V gene TRBV23-1 combines with J gene TRBJ2-1, with D maybe TRBD2 (6 bases). TRBV23-1 counts as an open reading frame of uncertain function. This receptor was taken from a human donor with pancreatic ductal adenocarcinoma. CDR3 in amino acids: CASSQYKATGAGKNEQFF. In DNA, the CDR3 is TGCGCCAGCAGTCAATATAAGGCGACGGGCGCGGGAAAAAATGAGCAGTTCTTC.